Listed below are T cell receptor beta chains from one sample, sequenced in a study of T cell repertoires in cytomegalovirus infection. MiXCR was run by TCRdb on the reads, yielding one entry per CDR3 protein. Of about 58,000 distinct CDR3 sequences in the sample, more than 15% were seen once. Their specific antigens are unknown. Specimen: CD8+ T cells from cultured PBMCs, collected from culture after CMV antigen stimulation. All receptors derive from a human donor in good health (CMV status not recorded). Some clones in this sample may be carry-over from other donors' samples. Each CDR3 is given with its conserved first and last residue. A D gene is named only where the DNA matches it firmly. Clone size is given for some rows only: seen once, a few or many times, or a class if the clone is expanded.

j_gene,v_gene,d_gene,abundance,CDR3nt,CDR3aa
TRBJ2-4,TRBV6-2/TRBV6-3,-,few,TGTGCCAGCAGACAAACCGGCGGGAACATTCAGTACTTC,CASRQTGGNIQYF
TRBJ2-1,TRBV4-3,TRBD2,many,TGCGCCAGCAGCCAAGATTTCACTAGCGGGAGCGTGGGTGAGCAGTTCTTC,CASSQDFTSGSVGEQFF
TRBJ2-5,TRBV12-3/TRBV12-4,TRBD2,few,TGTGCCAGCAGCCGTCCGGGGGGTAAGACCCAGTACTTC,CASSRPGGKTQYF
TRBJ2-1,TRBV28,TRBD1,few,TGTGCCAGCAGTTCCGACAGGGGATCCTACAATGAGCAGTTCTTC,CASSSDRGSYNEQFF
TRBJ2-2,TRBV11-3,TRBD1,few,TGTGCCAGCAGATCGGACAGGGGTAACGGGGAGCTGTTTTTT,CASRSDRGNGELFF
TRBJ2-2,TRBV6-2/TRBV6-3,-,-,TGTGCCAGCAGTTACGGTCGGCAGCTGAACACCGGGGAGCTGTTTTTT,CASSYGRQLNTGELFF
TRBJ2-7,TRBV9,TRBD1,-,TGTGCCAGCAGCGCGGGTCCCGACAGGGGCGAGCAGTACTTC,CASSAGPDRGEQYF
TRBJ1-1,TRBV11-2,TRBD1,few,TGTGCCAGCAGCTTAGGACCCCTGACAGGGGGTGTGAACACTGAAGCTTTCTTT,CASSLGPLTGGVNTEAFF
TRBJ2-7,TRBV7-2,TRBD1,-,TGTGCCAGCAGCTTAACGAGGGGGCCTCCCCTCTACGAGCAGTACTTC,CASSLTRGPPLYEQYF
TRBJ2-1,TRBV6-2/TRBV6-3,-,-,TGTGCCAGCAGTTATGGCTTATACAATGAGCAGTTCTTC,CASSYGLYNEQFF
TRBJ2-7,TRBV12-3/TRBV12-4,-,few,TGTGCCAGCAGTCCCGCCTTCGGCTACGAGCAGTACTTC,CASSPAFGYEQYF
TRBJ2-3,TRBV7-6,-,few,TGTGCCAGCAGCTCCCGGGAGTCAGATACGCAGTATTTT,CASSSRESDTQYF
TRBJ2-3,TRBV13,-,-,TGTGCCAGCAGCTTAAAGGATTCTAGCGAGCGGGATACGCAGTATTTT,CASSLKDSSERDTQYF
TRBJ1-5,TRBV12-3/TRBV12-4,-,-,TGTGCCAGCAGCCGGGGCGGGGTTGTTAATCAGCCCCAGCATTTT,CASSRGGVVNQPQHF
TRBJ2-3,TRBV7-9,TRBD2,-,TGTGCCAGCAGCTTGCTAGCGGCCTTCACAGATACGCAGTATTTT,CASSLLAAFTDTQYF
TRBJ2-3,TRBV28,-,-,TGTGCCAGCAGTTTAACGGCAACATTTAGCACAGATACGCAGTATTTT,CASSLTATFSTDTQYF
TRBJ2-7,TRBV3-1,TRBD2,few,TGTGCCAGCAGCCCTAGCGGGAGCTCCTACGAGCAGTACTTC,CASSPSGSSYEQYF
TRBJ1-1,TRBV3-1,-,-,TGTGCCAGCAGTCGGGACTTCCAAGAGGTGAACACTGAAGCTTTCTTT,CASSRDFQEVNTEAFF
TRBJ2-5,TRBV19,-,-,TGTGCCAGTAAGGGAAGACATGAGGGGCTTGGAGAGACCCAGTACTTC,CASKGRHEGLGETQYF
TRBJ1-4,TRBV6-2/TRBV6-3,-,few,TGTGCCAGCAGCATCGGTGAAAAACTGTTTTTT,CASSIGEKLFF
TRBJ2-1,TRBV7-6,-,once,TGTGCCAGCAGCTTAGAAGTGGTAAGCTCCTACAATGAGCAGTTCTTC,CASSLEVVSSYNEQFF
TRBJ1-1,TRBV27,-,-,TGTGCCAGCAGTTCCACAGGGAAAACTGAAGCTTTCTTT,CASSSTGKTEAFF
TRBJ2-7,TRBV6-6,TRBD2,few,TGTGCCAGCAGTTACTCGGTGGGGGGGGATTACGAGCAGTACTTC,CASSYSVGGDYEQYF